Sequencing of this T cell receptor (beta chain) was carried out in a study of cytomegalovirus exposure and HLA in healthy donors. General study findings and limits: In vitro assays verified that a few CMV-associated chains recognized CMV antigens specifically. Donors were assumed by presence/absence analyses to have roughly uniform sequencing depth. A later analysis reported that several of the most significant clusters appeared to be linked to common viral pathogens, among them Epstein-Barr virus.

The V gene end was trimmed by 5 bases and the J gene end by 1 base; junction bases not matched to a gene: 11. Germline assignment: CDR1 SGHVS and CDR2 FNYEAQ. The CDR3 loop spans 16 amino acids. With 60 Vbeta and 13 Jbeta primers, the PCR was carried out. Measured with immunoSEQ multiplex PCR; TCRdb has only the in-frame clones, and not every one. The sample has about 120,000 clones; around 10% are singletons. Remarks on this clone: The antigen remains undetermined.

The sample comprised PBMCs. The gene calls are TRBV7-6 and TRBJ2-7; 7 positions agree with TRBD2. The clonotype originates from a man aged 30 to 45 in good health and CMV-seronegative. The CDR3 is CASSPGGRGFSYEQYF. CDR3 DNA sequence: TGTGCCAGCAGCCCCGGTGGGCGGGGGTTTTCCTACGAGCAGTACTTC.